The TCR beta chain described here comes from a study of early T cells in non-severe SARS-CoV-2 infection. V shed 5 bases, J shed 4 bases, and the junction held 7 bases outside the gene matches. Germline V lookup: CDR1 DFQATT, CDR2 SNEGSKA (reference sequence). This CDR3 contains 14 residues. The TCR library protocol was used to attach unique molecular identifiers. These identifiers were attached to individual cDNA molecules. TCRdb redid the calling of the 5' RACE reads with MiXCR, one entry per CDR3 protein. The table includes some 31,000 distinct CDR3 sequences, 4.5% to 6% detected once. Comment on this clonotype: This sequence may be a read error, since a much larger clone differs from it by one base. In this CDR3 the conserved last residue, phenylalanine or tryptophan, is missing, so a read error is likely.

This TCR was sampled from an adult who was a healthcare worker with PCR-confirmed SARS-CoV-2 infection or an uninfected control (not recorded which). The chain combines TRBV20-1 with TRBJ2-1; TRBD2 matches 8 bases. The sample consisted of whole blood. The DNA of the CDR3 is TGCAGTGCTCCAACTAGCGGCGTGTACAATGAGCAGTTCCTC. Protein product: CSAPTSGVYNEQFL.